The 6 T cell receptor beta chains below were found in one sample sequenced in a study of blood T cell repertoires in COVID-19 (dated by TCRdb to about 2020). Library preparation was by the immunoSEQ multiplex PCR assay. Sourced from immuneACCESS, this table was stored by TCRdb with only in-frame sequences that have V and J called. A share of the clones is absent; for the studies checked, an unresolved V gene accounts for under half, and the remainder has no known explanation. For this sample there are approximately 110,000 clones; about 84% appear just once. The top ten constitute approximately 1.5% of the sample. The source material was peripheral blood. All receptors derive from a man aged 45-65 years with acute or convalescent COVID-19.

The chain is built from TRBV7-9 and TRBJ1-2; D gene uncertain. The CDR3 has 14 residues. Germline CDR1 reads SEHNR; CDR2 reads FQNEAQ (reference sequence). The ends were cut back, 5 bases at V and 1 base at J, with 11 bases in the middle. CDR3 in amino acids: CASSPSGSNYGYTF. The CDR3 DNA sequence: TGTGCCAGCAGCCCATCGGGGAGTAACTATGGCTACACCTTC.

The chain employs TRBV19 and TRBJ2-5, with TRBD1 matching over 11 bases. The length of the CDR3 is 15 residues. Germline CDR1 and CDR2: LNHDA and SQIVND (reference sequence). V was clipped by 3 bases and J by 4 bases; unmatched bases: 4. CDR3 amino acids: CASSIGQGASETQYF. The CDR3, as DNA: TGTGCCAGTAGTATCGGACAGGGGGCTTCAGAGACCCAGTACTTC.

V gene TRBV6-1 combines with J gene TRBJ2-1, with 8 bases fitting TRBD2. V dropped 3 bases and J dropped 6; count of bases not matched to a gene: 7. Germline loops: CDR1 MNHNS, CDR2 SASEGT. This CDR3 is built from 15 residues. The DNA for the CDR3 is TGTGCCAGCAGTGATCCGGGACTAGTACTCAATGAGCAGTTCTTC. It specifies CASSDPGLVLNEQFF.

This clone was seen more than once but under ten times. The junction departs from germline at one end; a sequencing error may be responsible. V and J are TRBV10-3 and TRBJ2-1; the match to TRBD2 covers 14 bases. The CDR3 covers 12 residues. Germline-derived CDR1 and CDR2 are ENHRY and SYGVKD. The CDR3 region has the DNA TGTGCCATCAGTGGGGGGACTAGCGGGGGCCTCTTC. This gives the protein CAISGGTSGGLF.

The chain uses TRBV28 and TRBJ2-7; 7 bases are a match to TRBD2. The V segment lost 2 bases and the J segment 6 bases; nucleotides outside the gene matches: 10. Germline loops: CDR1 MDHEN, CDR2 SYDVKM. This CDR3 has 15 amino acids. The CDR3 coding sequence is TGTGCCAGCAGTTTAAGGGGCAGCGGGGATTCCGAGCAGTACTTC. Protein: CASSLRGSGDSEQYF.

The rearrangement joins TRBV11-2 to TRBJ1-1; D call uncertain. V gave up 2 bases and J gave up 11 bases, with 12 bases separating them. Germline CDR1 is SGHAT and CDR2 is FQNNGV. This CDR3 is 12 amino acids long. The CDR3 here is CASSLIGVWAFF. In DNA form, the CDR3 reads TGTGCCAGCAGCTTAATCGGGGTTTGGGCTTTCTTT.